A single sample gave rise to the 25 T cell receptor beta chains below, sequenced in a study of T cells in Graves' hyperthyroidism and ophthalmopathy. TCR beta CDR3 regions were amplified from RNA. A first-round RT-PCR of the TCR CDR3 used the HTBI primer set. MiXCR, run by TCRdb on the multiplex PCR reads, gives a single entry per CDR3 protein. The repertoire holds over 700,000 distinct CDR3 sequences, with approximately 19% as singletons. The sample taken for sequencing was blood. These receptor sequences come from a woman aged 45-65 years with Graves' hyperthyroidism that later progressed to Graves' ophthalmopathy.

This clonotype was recorded many times. The chain combines TRBV12-3 or TRBV12-4 with TRBJ1-2; the match to TRBD1 covers 9 bases. The V gene end was trimmed by 5 bases and the J gene end by 4 bases; junction bases not matched to a gene: 8. CDR3 length: 15 residues. The CDR3 region has the DNA TGTGCCAGCAGTCAAGGGACAGGGCGGGGCTATGGCTACACCTTC. This gives the protein CASSQGTGRGYGYTF.

The gene calls are TRBV5-1 and TRBJ1-2; 10 bases are shared with TRBD1. This CDR3 is 14 amino acids long. J lost 5 bases, V lost 2 bases, and 3 bases had no gene match. Germline CDR1 is SGHRS and CDR2 is YFSETQ. This chain's CDR3 is CASSFGDRGYGYTF. The CDR3 DNA reads as TGCGCCAGCAGCTTCGGGGACAGGGGTTATGGCTACACCTTC.

This clonotype was counted between two and nine times. The rearrangement links TRBV6-1 to TRBJ2-1; no reliable D call. This CDR3 contains 13 residues. From germline, CDR1 is MNHNS and CDR2 SASEGT. Trimming cost V 6 bases and J 3 bases, with 9 bases left between them. The CDR3 nucleotides read TGTGCCAGCAGCAGATTGGGCTACAATGAGCAGTTCTTC. It codes for CASSRLGYNEQFF.

The rearrangement uses TRBV11-2 and TRBJ1-2, with D possibly being TRBD1 (5 bases). There are 14 residues in the CDR3. Trimming left V 3 bases short and J 6 bases short, with 14 bases between. Looked up from germline, CDR1 is SGHAT and CDR2 is FQNNGV. The CDR3 reads CASSFRGQQDGYTF. CDR3 coding DNA: TGTGCCAGCAGCTTTCGAGGACAACAGGATGGCTACACCTTC.

This clonotype has more than one count but fewer than ten. The chain couples TRBV20-1 to TRBJ1-6; maybe TRBD1 (5 bases). V lost 6 bases and J lost 7, with 13 bases in between. The CDR3 runs 13 residues. Germline assignment: CDR1 DFQATT and CDR2 SNEGSKA (reference sequence). The CDR3 nucleotides read TGCAGTGCCCTTACACGGACAAATTCACCCCTCCACTTT. Protein: CSALTRTNSPLHF.

In its sample, this clonotype was seen a few times. V is TRBV10-1 and J is TRBJ2-3; D remains unclear. The V end was cut by 0 bases, the J end by 6 bases, with 25 bases between. Germline CDR1 reads WNHNN; CDR2 reads SYGVQD (reference sequence). There are 19 residues in the CDR3. The CDR3 spells CASSESILSHRTQEDTQYF. The CDR3 bases are TGCGCCAGCAGTGAGTCGATTTTGTCCCACCGAACCCAGGAGGATACGCAGTATTTT.

The chain carries TRBV29-1 and TRBJ2-7, with no clear D. V was clipped by 4 bases and J by 2 bases, with 9 bases between them. This CDR3 comprises 12 residues. Germline V CDR1 and CDR2: SQVTM, ANQGSEA. Here the CDR3 reads CSVAAETYEQYF. Here the CDR3 DNA reads TGCAGCGTTGCTGCGGAGACCTACGAGCAGTACTTC.

This clonotype was seen at least ten times. The chain recombines TRBV7-2 with TRBJ1-1; TRBD1 is a possible D gene (5 bases). The V end lost 5 bases, the J end lost 0 bases, and 10 bases lay between the germline ends. There are 14 residues in the CDR3. The germline CDR1 and CDR2 sequences are SGHTA and FQGNSA. CDR3 DNA sequence: TGTGCCAGCAGCCGACAGATCATGAACACTGAAGCTTTCTTT. It yields the protein CASSRQIMNTEAFF.

This chain uses TRBV7-8 with TRBJ1-4; tentative D call: TRBD1 (6 bases). Trimming pared 0 bases from V and 4 bases from J, leaving 12 bases between. The CDR3 consists of 16 residues. Germline lookup yields CDR1 SGHVS and CDR2 FQNEAQ. The CDR3 DNA reads TGTGCCAGCAGCTTAGCAGGGGGACAAGATAATGAAAAACTGTTTTTT. As protein: CASSLAGGQDNEKLFF.

V and J are TRBV20-1 and TRBJ2-5; D call uncertain. V lost 5 bases and J lost 1, with 14 bases in between. The CDR3 is made up of 14 amino acids. Germline values: CDR1 DFQATT, CDR2 SNEGSKA (reference sequence). In nucleotides, the CDR3 is TGCAGTGCTTCCCCGGACCCCCGCCAAGAGACCCAGTACTTC. Translation: CSASPDPRQETQYF.

This clonotype has just one count. The chain employs TRBV6-2 or TRBV6-3 and TRBJ1-6; D uncertain. Germline V gene sequence: CDR1 MNHEY, CDR2 SVGEGT. V gave up 0 bases and J gave up 7 bases, with 13 bases separating them. The CDR3 contains 16 residues. Here the CDR3 DNA reads TGTGCCAGCAGTTACTCGATCTCACAGTCCAATTCACCCCTCCACTTT. Its translation is CASSYSISQSNSPLHF.

This clonotype came up many times. The V call is TRBV11-2, the J call TRBJ1-4, with 10 bases aligning to TRBD1. J gave up 6 bases and V 5 bases, and 6 bases lay outside the gene matches. The CDR3 extends over 15 amino acids. CDR1 SGHAT and CDR2 FQNNGV come from the germline V gene. For the CDR3, the DNA is TGTGCCAGCAGCCCGACCGGGACAGGGGATGAAAAACTGTTTTTT. It specifies CASSPTGTGDEKLFF.

This chain joins TRBV28 and TRBJ1-5, with a tentative D call TRBD1 (5 bases). The CDR3 runs 14 residues. Trimming left V 6 bases short and J 3 bases short, with 12 bases between. From germline, CDR1 is MDHEN and CDR2 SYDVKM. The CDR3 DNA follows: TGTGCCAGCAGCCGCGGACATTCCAATCAGCCCCAGCATTTT. Its translation: CASSRGHSNQPQHF.

The chain has TRBV29-1 and TRBJ1-1; possible D gene TRBD1, 6 bases. CDR3 length: 13 amino acids. Germline V lookup: CDR1 SQVTM, CDR2 ANQGSEA. Trimming pared 4 bases from V and 0 bases from J, leaving 9 bases between. The CDR3 nucleotides are TGCAGCGTTGGAGGGGGGATGAACACTGAAGCTTTCTTT. Its protein is CSVGGGMNTEAFF.

V is TRBV11-2 and J is TRBJ2-5; 14 positions match TRBD2. Germline values: CDR1 SGHAT, CDR2 FQNNGV. The V gene end was trimmed by 5 bases and the J gene end by 4 bases; junction bases not matched to a gene: 6. The length of the CDR3 is 16 residues. The CDR3 loop reads CASSTRLAGGPETQYF. Here the CDR3 DNA reads TGTGCCAGCAGCACACGACTAGCGGGGGGGCCAGAGACCCAGTACTTC.

This clonotype was detected many times. The chain employs TRBV7-2 and TRBJ1-1; D unclear. Trimming took off 5 bases at V and 4 bases at J, with 20 bases between the two ends. The germline gives CDR1 SGHTA, CDR2 FQGNSA. The CDR3 extends over 16 amino acids. The CDR3 DNA sequence: TGTGCCAGCAGCGCCCGGACTCTAGGCAGCCTCACTGAAGCTTTCTTT. Translated: CASSARTLGSLTEAFF.

This clonotype appeared a few times. V gene TRBV10-3 combines with J gene TRBJ2-3; 10 bases are shared with TRBD2. The CDR3 covers 14 residues. The germline V gene has CDR1 ENHRY and CDR2 SYGVKD. Trimming took 10 bases from V and 4 from J; bases not matched to a gene: 8. CDR3 in DNA: TGTGCCAATGGGGGGACTAGCGATTCAGATACGCAGTATTTT. It encodes CANGGTSDSDTQYF.

This clonotype showed up just a few times. The gene calls are TRBV20-1 and TRBJ2-5; D uncertain. V was trimmed by 3 bases and J by 4 bases, leaving 15 bases between them. CDR1 DFQATT and CDR2 SNEGSKA come from the germline V gene (reference sequence). The CDR3 is made up of 14 amino acids. CDR3 sequence (DNA): TGCAGTGCTAGGTTCATGACCGCCGGAGAGACCCAGTACTTC. Protein product: CSARFMTAGETQYF.

This clonotype appeared many times. The V gene is TRBV6-6, the J gene TRBJ1-2; no reliable D call. Germline CDR1 and CDR2: MNHNY and SVGAGI (reference sequence). This CDR3 comprises 15 residues. V dropped 0 bases and J dropped 3 bases, with 11 bases sitting between them. CDR3 sequence: CASSYSGRSDYGYTF. As DNA, the CDR3 is TGTGCCAGCAGTTACTCCGGCAGAAGCGACTATGGCTACACCTTC.

The J gene is TRBJ1-2, the V gene TRBV18; unclear D gene. This CDR3 has 12 residues. The V end lost 2 bases, the J end lost 5 bases, and 6 bases lay between the germline ends. From germline, CDR1 is KGHSH and CDR2 LQKENI. The CDR3 coding sequence is TGTGCCAGCTCACCAAGCCCGTATGGCTACACCTTC. Translating it yields CASSPSPYGYTF.

The table lists this clonotype with many counts. The chain joins TRBV6-1 to TRBJ2-5; 7 bases are a match to TRBD2. Trimming cost V 6 bases and J 4 bases; bases outside gene matches: 8. Germline CDR1 is MNHNS and CDR2 is SASEGT. There are 14 residues in the CDR3. CDR3 sequence reads: CASRLGLVRETQYF. CDR3 DNA: TGTGCCAGCAGGCTAGGACTAGTTAGAGAGACCCAGTACTTC.

The V and J genes are TRBV9 and TRBJ1-2; 8 nucleotides match TRBD1. J gave up 4 bases and V 4 bases, and 18 bases lay outside the gene matches. This CDR3 region has 18 residues. Looked up from germline, CDR1 is SGDLS and CDR2 is YYNGEE. The CDR3 DNA follows: TGTGCCAGCAGCAAATCCGCGGGACAGGCGACTAGGGGCTATGGCTACACCTTC. Its translation is CASSKSAGQATRGYGYTF.

This clonotype was seen a few times. The CDR3 protein is CASTPAADGEQYF. CDR3 nucleotide sequence: TGTGCCAGCACTCCAGCAGCCGACGGGGAGCAGTACTTC. The V call is TRBV12-3 or TRBV12-4, the J call TRBJ2-7; D unclear. This CDR3 is built from 13 residues. Between the trimmed V and J ends, which lost 7 bases and 7 bases, there was a span of 17 bases.

This clonotype appeared a few times. The chain carries TRBV9 and TRBJ1-3; possible D gene TRBD1, 6 bases. This CDR3 region has 15 residues. Germline V lookup: CDR1 SGDLS, CDR2 YYNGEE. V was shortened by 0 bases and J by 2 bases, with 9 bases between the two germline ends. The chain's CDR3 is CASSVAGGPGNTIYF. CDR3 DNA: TGTGCCAGCAGCGTAGCGGGGGGCCCTGGAAACACCATATATTTT.

In regard to this clonotype: The germline gene is not matched at one end of the junction; a read error may be the cause. The rearrangement joins TRBV5-1 to TRBJ1-3, with D possibly TRBD1 on 5 matching bases. The CDR3 covers 15 residues. Germline V gives CDR1 SGHRS, CDR2 YFSETQ. Here the CDR3 reads CASTLGVSSGNTIYF. The CDR3 DNA reads TGCGCCAGCACCTTGGGGGTCAGCTCTGGAAACACCATATATTTT.